The 5 T cell receptor beta chains in this list originate from one sample, sequenced in a study of control samples from healthy donors and cancer patients. Data came from immunoSEQ multiplex PCR; TCRdb stores just in-frame clones and leaves some out. The sample has about 94,000 clones, around nine tenths seen once. Sequencing was carried out using blood. The receptors derive from a woman aged 18-29 years in good health.

The chain is built from TRBV19 and TRBJ1-1; D unclear. CDR1 and CDR2 (germline): LNHDA, SQIVND (reference sequence). There are 14 residues in the CDR3. V lost 6 bases and J 1 base, leaving 12 bases between the germline ends. The DNA of the CDR3 is TGTGCCAGTAGAAACTTATTCGGGAACACTGAAGCTTTCTTT. As protein: CASRNLFGNTEAFF.

The chain is built from TRBV5-6 and TRBJ2-3; a possible D gene is TRBD2 (6 bases). V was shortened by 0 bases and J by 2 bases, with 13 bases between the two germline ends. Germline CDR1 reads SGHDT; CDR2 reads YYEEEE. This CDR3 is 16 amino acids long. The CDR3 spells CASSLGFSGDTDTQYF. CDR3 DNA sequence: TGTGCCAGCAGCTTGGGTTTTAGCGGAGACACAGATACGCAGTATTTT.

The chain combines TRBV9 with TRBJ2-3; D is undetermined. Trimming took off 0 bases at V and 9 bases at J, with 8 bases between the two ends. This CDR3 contains 12 residues. The germline V gene encodes CDR1 SGDLS and CDR2 YYNGEE. CDR3 nucleotides: TGTGCCAGCAGCGTAGAGATGAACACGCAGTATTTT. Translating it yields CASSVEMNTQYF.

J is TRBJ2-7 and V is TRBV4-1, with 7 bases lining up with TRBD2. Per the germline V gene, CDR1 is MGHRA and CDR2 is YSYEKL. The ends lost 10 bases at V and 7 bases at J; junction bases unmatched: 7. This CDR3 is 11 amino acids long. The CDR3 DNA follows: TGCGCCACTGGGGGAGGGGATGAGCAGTACTTC. Its translation is CATGGGDEQYF.

The gene calls are TRBV20-1 and TRBJ2-3; D is undetermined. Per germline, CDR1 DFQATT and CDR2 SNEGSKA (reference sequence). This CDR3 has 14 amino acids. V lost 3 bases and J 4 bases, leaving 14 bases between the germline ends. The CDR3 coding sequence is TGCAGTGCTAGTAGTGCGCGTGAGGCAGATACGCAGTATTTT. This translates into CSASSAREADTQYF.